Sequencing of this T cell receptor (beta chain) was carried out in a study of CD8 T cell repertoires and HIV-1 epitope variants. Study as a whole: Separate wells received one of Twenty-five Gag or Nef variant peptides. Equal numbers of autologous T cell-negative cells presented antigen to enriched T cells.

General observations from the study: Beta chains alone show antigen proliferation, not cytokine profile or function. Of under ten antigen-specific beta clonotypes, about six appeared to cross-react with escape variants.

Libraries were prepared by immunoSEQ multiplex PCR; TCRdb keeps only in-frame clonotypes and omits some of them. The sample includes roughly 4,100 clones, around two thirds of them seen just once. This clone was counted a few times. Its antigen remains unidentified. V lost 0 bases, J lost 6 bases, and 18 bases lay in between. Looked up from germline, CDR1 is LGHNA and CDR2 is YNFKEQ. The CDR3 covers 17 residues. The gene calls are TRBV4-2 and TRBJ2-1; weak D call: TRBD1 (5 bases). Sequenced material: cultured CD8+ T cells derived from PBMCs. This TCR was sampled from a male donor with HIV. The DNA for the CDR3 is TGTGCCAGCAGCCAAGATTCCCAGGGTCAAGCTCTCAATGAGCAGTTCTTC. Translated, it gives CASSQDSQGQALNEQFF.